The 32 T cell receptor beta chains in this list originate from one sample, sequenced in a study of T cell responses to AZD1222 COVID-19 vaccine. Measured with immunoSEQ multiplex PCR; TCRdb has only the in-frame clones, and not every one. Of around 80,000 clones in the sample, approximately 85% were seen once. Sequenced material: peripheral blood, taken 28 days after the second AZD1222 dose. The receptors shown here come from an adult who received the AZD1222 COVID-19 vaccine.

The genes are TRBV13 and TRBJ2-7; 8 bases align to TRBD1. Germline lookup yields CDR1 PRHDT and CDR2 FYEKMQ (reference sequence). The J segment lost 3 bases and the V segment lost 5 bases, leaving 6 bases of the junction unmatched. The CDR3 has 14 amino acids. The CDR3 protein is CASSLTGQGYEQYF. The CDR3 nucleotides read TGTGCCAGCAGCCTCACCGGACAGGGCTACGAGCAGTACTTC. Full variable domain (outside the CDR3, taken from reference TRBV13 and TRBJ2-7): AAGVIQSPRHLIKEKRETATLKCYPIPRHDTVYWYQQGPGQDPQFLISFYEKMQSDKGSIPDRFSAQQFSDYHSELNMSSLELGDSALYFCASSLTGQGYEQYFGPGTRLTVT.

The rearrangement uses TRBV11-3 and TRBJ2-5; D call uncertain. This CDR3 is 15 amino acids long. Trimming took 1 base from V and 1 from J, leaving 10 bases between them. In germline, CDR1 is SGHNT, CDR2 YENEEA. The CDR3 DNA sequence: TGTGCCAGCAGCTTAGGATTGTCCAGCCAAGAGACCCAGTACTTC. This translates into CASSLGLSSQETQYF.

V usage is TRBV28 and J usage is TRBJ2-1; TRBD1 matches at 7 bases. J was trimmed by 7 bases and V by 5 bases; bases with no gene match: 14. The CDR3 runs 16 residues. Germline V lookup: CDR1 MDHEN, CDR2 SYDVKM. The CDR3 region is CASSPGTVAPKNEQFF. The CDR3 nucleotides are TGTGCCAGCAGTCCCGGGACAGTGGCCCCTAAAAATGAGCAGTTCTTC. The entire variable domain, with the rest obtained from reference TRBV28 and TRBJ2-1, is as follows: DVKVTQSSRYLVKRTGEKVFLECVQDMDHENMFWYRQDPGLGLRLIYFSYDVKMKEKGDIPEGYSVSREKKERFSLILESASTNQTSMYLCASSPGTVAPKNEQFFGPGTRLTVL.

The chain couples TRBV3-1 (or the pseudogene TRBV3-2) to TRBJ1-3, with TRBD1 matching 8 bases. Germline V gene sequence: CDR1 LGHDT, CDR2 YNNKEL (reference sequence). V lost 4 bases to trimming and J lost 4 bases; unmatched junction nucleotides: 9. The CDR3 length is 16 residues. The CDR3 coding sequence is TGTGCCAGCAGCCGTGAGGACAGGGCTGACGGAAACACCATATATTTT. Protein sequence: CASSREDRADGNTIYF.

The chain uses TRBV5-1 and TRBJ2-3; TRBD1 aligns across 7 bases. The germline gives CDR1 SGHRS, CDR2 YFSETQ. This CDR3 is built from 13 residues. V lost 0 bases to trimming and J lost 14 bases; unmatched junction nucleotides: 9. The CDR3 sequence: CASSLDGTARMYF. CDR3 DNA: TGCGCCAGCAGCTTGGACGGGACAGCTCGTATGTATTTT.

This sequence joins TRBV5-1 and TRBJ1-2, with D possibly TRBD1 on 6 matching bases. The CDR3 is 15 amino acids. The germline V gene has CDR1 SGHRS and CDR2 YFSETQ. V was pared by 0 bases and J by 3 bases, with 12 bases between. The CDR3 here is CASSLGAQGYYGYTF. In DNA, the CDR3 is TGCGCCAGCAGCTTGGGGGCTCAGGGGTACTATGGCTACACCTTC.

The V and J genes are TRBV5-1 and TRBJ1-2; 8 nucleotides match TRBD1. Germline V gives CDR1 SGHRS, CDR2 YFSETQ. V shed 3 bases and J 8 bases; nucleotides not matched to a gene: 12. CDR3 length equals 15 residues. As DNA, the CDR3 is TGCGCCAGCAGCTCCGATGGACAGGGAGAGGGGGGCTACACCTTC. The encoded protein is CASSSDGQGEGGYTF.

Here the CDR3 reads CASTIRDRDSPLHF. As DNA, the CDR3 is TGCGCCAGCACAATCCGGGACAGGGATTCACCCCTCCACTTT. V usage is TRBV5-1 and J usage is TRBJ1-6; TRBD1 agrees at 9 bases. Germline V gives CDR1 SGHRS, CDR2 YFSETQ. With V trimmed by 6 bases and J by 8 bases, 6 bases remained unmatched. The CDR3 is 14 residues long.

This chain joins TRBV18 and TRBJ1-5, with 8 bases aligning to TRBD1. Germline CDR1 and CDR2: KGHSH and LQKENI. Trimming cost V 2 bases and J 2 bases; bases outside gene matches: 11. The CDR3 covers 18 residues. In DNA form, the CDR3 reads TGTGCCAGCTCACCATCCGGACAGGGAGGAATACGCAATCAGCCCCAGCATTTT. It specifies CASSPSGQGGIRNQPQHF.

The chain uses TRBV19 and TRBJ2-3; D gene uncertain. The CDR3 runs to 12 residues. The V end lost 3 bases, the J end lost 6 bases, and 7 bases lay between the germline ends. Germline V gene data show CDR1 as LNHDA and CDR2 as SQIVND (reference sequence). The CDR3 sequence: CASSIGPDTQYF. In DNA, the CDR3 is TGTGCCAGTAGTATCGGGCCGGATACGCAGTATTTT.

The rearrangement uses TRBV2 and TRBJ1-4; a weak D match, TRBD1 (5 bases). Per the germline V gene, CDR1 is SNHLY and CDR2 is FYNNEI. The CDR3 is 15 amino acids. The V end lost 2 bases, the J end lost 3 bases, and 10 bases lay between the germline ends. In DNA form, the CDR3 reads TGTGCCAGCAGTGAAATCGGGGCAGCTAATGAAAAACTGTTTTTT. As protein: CASSEIGAANEKLFF.

This clone was counted between two and nine times. The chain links TRBV6-6 to TRBJ2-3; 8 bases line up with TRBD1. Per the germline V gene, CDR1 is MNHNY and CDR2 is SVGAGI (reference sequence). The length of the CDR3 is 16 residues. V shed 2 bases, J shed 3 bases, and the junction held 7 bases outside the gene matches. CDR3 region: CASSYPSGTGTDTQYF. CDR3 DNA sequence: TGTGCCAGCAGTTACCCATCCGGGACAGGTACAGATACGCAGTATTTT.

This sequence joins TRBV3-1 (or the pseudogene TRBV3-2) and TRBJ2-2; D uncertain. Trimming removed 8 bases from V and 1 base from J, with 2 bases in between. In germline, CDR1 is LGHDT, CDR2 YNNKEL (reference sequence). CDR3 length: 11 amino acids. CDR3 in amino acids: CASQNTGELFF. CDR3 coding DNA: TGTGCCAGCCAGAACACCGGGGAGCTGTTTTTT.

This clone was observed a few times. The chain combines TRBV3-1 (or the pseudogene TRBV3-2) with TRBJ1-5, with D unresolved. CDR3 length: 14 amino acids. V was pared by 0 bases and J by 4 bases, with 7 bases between. Per germline, CDR1 LGHDT and CDR2 YNNKEL (reference sequence). In DNA form, the CDR3 reads TGTGCCAGCAGCCAAGAAATGGGAAATCAGCCCCAGCATTTT. Its translation: CASSQEMGNQPQHF.

The V call is TRBV6-9, the J call TRBJ2-7; 9 positions match TRBD1. V lost 7 bases, J lost 3 bases, and 7 bases stayed unmatched. This CDR3 has 14 residues. The germline V gene has CDR1 MNHGY and CDR2 SVAAGI. CDR3: CASTPGTGCYEQYF. CDR3 nucleotides: TGTGCCAGCACGCCGGGGACAGGGTGCTACGAGCAGTACTTC.

The chain employs TRBV6-5 and TRBJ2-5; TRBD2 matches at 7 bases. J was trimmed by 4 bases and V by 5 bases; bases with no gene match: 4. Germline CDR1 reads MNHEY; CDR2 reads SVGAGI. The CDR3 spans 13 residues. CDR3 residues: CASSRTSGETQYF. The CDR3 DNA reads as TGTGCCAGCAGTCGGACTAGTGGAGAGACCCAGTACTTC.

The chain recombines TRBV25-1 with TRBJ1-5; weak D call: TRBD1 (5 bases). There are 15 residues in the CDR3. Between the trimmed V and J ends, which lost 4 bases and 0 bases, there was a span of 10 bases. Germline lookup yields CDR1 MGHDK and CDR2 SYGVNS. Here the CDR3 reads CASSGGAASNQPQHF. CDR3 in DNA: TGTGCCAGCAGTGGCGGGGCAGCTAGCAATCAGCCCCAGCATTTT.

The rearrangement links TRBV11-2 to TRBJ2-5; no clear D. From germline, CDR1 is SGHAT and CDR2 FQNNGV. V was shortened by 6 bases and J by 5 bases, with 10 bases between the two germline ends. The CDR3 extends over 12 amino acids. In DNA, the CDR3 is TGTGCCAGCAGGGGGTTGTTGGAGACCCAGTACTTC. This encodes CASRGLLETQYF.

A few counts support this clone. V usage is TRBV6-5 and J usage is TRBJ1-6; the D is unclear. Trimming shortened V by 10 bases and J by 8 bases, and 9 bases separated the two germline ends. Germline CDR1 reads MNHEY; CDR2 reads SVGAGI. The CDR3 totals 11 residues. DNA for the CDR3: TGTGCCACCAACCATGATTCACCCCTCCACTTT. This sequence encodes CATNHDSPLHF.

This clone is medium-sized. This rearrangement joins TRBV6-1 to TRBJ1-5, with TRBD1 matching 11 bases. CDR3 length equals 15 residues. Trimming took 1 base from V and 6 from J; bases not matched to a gene: 2. Germline V gene data show CDR1 as MNHNS and CDR2 as SASEGT. The CDR3 protein is CASSEGTGGVQPQHF. The DNA of the CDR3 is TGTGCCAGCAGTGAAGGGACAGGGGGCGTTCAGCCCCAGCATTTT.

CDR3 sequence: CSVCAGNEKLFF. DNA for the CDR3: TGCAGCGTATGCGCTGGCAATGAAAAACTGTTTTTT. The chain employs TRBV29-1 and TRBJ1-4; D gene uncertain. The CDR3 is 12 amino acids. The V and J ends lost 6 bases and 5 bases respectively, with 10 bases between them. The germline V gene has CDR1 SQVTM and CDR2 ANQGSEA.

The gene calls are TRBV6-4 and TRBJ2-6; D is perhaps TRBD1 (5 bases). The V and J ends lost 8 bases and 1 base respectively, with 9 bases between them. The germline V gene encodes CDR1 MRHNA and CDR2 SNTAGT. This CDR3 region has 14 residues. The CDR3 spells CASRQNSGANVLTF. In DNA, the CDR3 is TGTGCCAGCCGACAGAATTCTGGGGCCAACGTCCTGACTTTC.

This chain connects TRBV4-1 to TRBJ1-4; D ambiguous. The CDR3 length is 15 residues. V lost 4 bases to trimming and J lost 3 bases, with 12 bases between them. Germline V gene data show CDR1 as MGHRA and CDR2 as YSYEKL. In DNA form, the CDR3 reads TGCGCCAGCAGCCTGAGGACGGATTCTAATGAAAAACTGTTTTTT. It is translated as CASSLRTDSNEKLFF.

This rearrangement joins TRBV5-6 to TRBJ2-7; 11 bases fit TRBD1. The CDR3 length is 16 residues. Losses at the gene ends were 1 base for V and 5 bases for J; bases not matched to a gene: 8. CDR1 is SGHDT and CDR2 is YYEEEE in the germline V gene. CDR3 sequence reads: CASSLSGTGGLHEQYF. In nucleotides, the CDR3 is TGTGCCAGCAGCTTGTCAGGGACAGGGGGTCTTCACGAGCAGTACTTC.

The chain recombines TRBV2 with TRBJ1-5; D is unclear. The CDR3 contains 13 residues. Between the trimmed V and J ends, which lost 4 bases and 7 bases, there was a span of 11 bases. The germline V gene has CDR1 SNHLY and CDR2 FYNNEI. CDR3 DNA sequence: TGTGCCAGCAGTGTAGGTTTCGGCCAGCCCCAGCATTTT. Its protein is CASSVGFGQPQHF.

This clone showed up just once. In DNA, the CDR3 is TGCGCCACAGATATCGTGGGTAGCACAGATACGCAGTATTTT. The encoded protein is CATDIVGSTDTQYF. V usage is TRBV10-2 and J usage is TRBJ2-3; D unresolved. CDR1 WSHSY and CDR2 SAAADI come from the germline V gene. The length of the CDR3 is 14 residues. The V end was cut by 10 bases, the J end by 0 bases, with 14 bases between.

This chain joins TRBV9 and TRBJ1-1; 7 bases line up with TRBD1. CDR1 is SGDLS, CDR2 YYNGEE, per germline. Trimming at V came to 4 bases and at J to 3 bases, leaving 6 bases not matched to a gene. This CDR3 comprises 14 residues. CDR3 sequence: CASSPQGGDTEAFF. The CDR3 region has the DNA TGTGCCAGCAGCCCCCAGGGGGGGGACACTGAAGCTTTCTTT.

J is TRBJ1-2 and V is TRBV7-9; D is perhaps TRBD1 (5 bases). CDR3 length equals 14 residues. CDR1 and CDR2 from the germline V gene are SEHNR and FQNEAQ (reference sequence). Trimming pared 5 bases from V and 2 bases from J, leaving 12 bases between. The CDR3 DNA follows: TGTGCCAGCAGCCCGGGAGGGGTCAACTATGGCTACACCTTC. Translation: CASSPGGVNYGYTF.

The gene calls are TRBV11-2 and TRBJ2-5, with a possible D match to TRBD2 (6 bases). V dropped 0 bases and J dropped 3 bases, with 17 bases sitting between them. CDR3 length equals 17 residues. Germline lookup yields CDR1 SGHAT and CDR2 FQNNGV. The chain's CDR3 is CASSLDFRDSIEETQYF. In nucleotides, the CDR3 is TGTGCCAGCAGCTTAGACTTCCGGGACTCCATTGAAGAGACCCAGTACTTC.

This clone was observed a single time. This rearrangement joins TRBV11-2 to TRBJ2-5; D perhaps matches TRBD1 (6 bases). Germline values: CDR1 SGHAT, CDR2 FQNNGV. The V gene lost 5 bases and the J gene lost 5 bases, with 15 bases spanning the gap. The CDR3 spans 14 residues. The CDR3 coding sequence is TGTGCCAGCAGCCCGCAGGGGCTGGGGGAGACCCAGTACTTC. Its translation is CASSPQGLGETQYF.

The CDR3 loop reads CASTGQGGETQYF. The DNA of the CDR3 is TGCGCCAGCACTGGACAGGGCGGAGAGACCCAGTACTTC. This chain links TRBV5-1 with TRBJ2-5, with TRBD1 matching 8 bases. The J segment lost 4 bases and the V segment lost 6 bases, leaving 5 bases of the junction unmatched. From germline, CDR1 is SGHRS and CDR2 YFSETQ. This CDR3 region has 13 residues. Full variable domain (rest looked up from reference TRBV5-1 and TRBJ2-5): KAGVTQTPRYLIKTRGQQVTLSCSPISGHRSVSWYQQTPGQGLQFLFEYFSETQRNKGNFPGRFSGRQFSNSRSEMNVSTLELGDSALYLCASTGQGGETQYFGPGTRLLVL.

The chain joins TRBV6-5 to TRBJ1-2; D is uncertain. The CDR3 length is 14 residues. Deletions cut 0 bases from V and 4 bases from J, with 9 bases between. In germline, CDR1 is MNHEY, CDR2 SVGAGI. The CDR3 here is CASSYSLGFYGYTF. CDR3 in DNA: TGTGCCAGCAGTTACTCGTTAGGATTCTATGGCTACACCTTC.